The 29 T cell receptor beta chains in this list originate from one sample, sequenced in a study of T cell repertoires in cytomegalovirus infection. TCRdb ran MiXCR on the reads and lists one entry per CDR3 protein. The table records a few hundred thousand distinct CDR3 sequences, approximately 15% of them present only once. Material for sequencing was CD8+ T cells from PBMCs. The origin of the receptors is a human donor in good health (CMV status not recorded). Some clones in this sample may be carry-over from other donors' samples.

The chain couples TRBV29-1 to TRBJ1-2, with TRBD1 identical over 7 bases. Trimming removed 1 base from V and 5 bases from J; junction bases left unmatched: 7. The CDR3 runs to 14 residues. Germline V gene sequence: CDR1 SQVTM, CDR2 ANQGSEA. The CDR3 reads CSVEGQGGGYGYTF. The CDR3 DNA reads as TGCAGCGTTGAAGGACAGGGAGGGGGTTATGGCTACACCTTC.

This clonotype came up many times. The chain couples TRBV7-9 to TRBJ2-5; D is ambiguous. V lost 1 base and J 2 bases, leaving 5 bases between the germline ends. Germline lookup yields CDR1 SEHNR and CDR2 FQNEAQ (reference sequence). There are 13 residues in the CDR3. The CDR3 DNA reads as TGTGCCAGCAGCTTAGAGTGGCAAGAGACCCAGTACTTC. Its protein product is CASSLEWQETQYF.

This chain links TRBV3-1 with TRBJ2-1; 7 bases map to TRBD1. Trimming at V came to 4 bases and at J to 0 bases, leaving 3 bases not matched to a gene. Per germline, CDR1 LGHDT and CDR2 YNNKEL (reference sequence). The CDR3 runs 15 residues. The CDR3 DNA is TGTGCCAGCAGCCCTGACAGGGACTCCTACAATGAGCAGTTCTTC. Its protein product is CASSPDRDSYNEQFF.

This clonotype has ten or more counts. The gene calls are TRBV4-1 and TRBJ2-3; TRBD1 aligns across 7 bases. J lost 1 base, V lost 0 bases, and 10 bases had no gene match. The V gene's germline CDR1 is MGHRA and CDR2 YSYEKL. The CDR3 totals 18 residues. CDR3 in amino acids: CASSQERQGVSRTDTQYF. In nucleotides, the CDR3 is TGCGCCAGCAGCCAAGAACGACAGGGTGTTTCACGCACAGATACGCAGTATTTT.

The V call is TRBV5-6, the J call TRBJ2-1; D call uncertain. The CDR3 is made up of 15 amino acids. Germline CDR1 reads SGHDT; CDR2 reads YYEEEE. V lost 2 bases and J lost 7, with 16 bases in between. The CDR3 coding sequence is TGTGCCAGCAGCTTTGGAACATCTTTATTGAATGAGCAGTTCTTC. This sequence encodes CASSFGTSLLNEQFF.

This clonotype showed up just a few times. V usage is TRBV2 and J usage is TRBJ2-7; the D gene is possibly TRBD1 (6 bases). The CDR3 length is 19 residues. CDR1 is SNHLY and CDR2 is FYNNEI in the germline V gene. Deletions cut 2 bases from V and 3 bases from J, with 26 bases between. The CDR3 is CASSERRPLGVDSSYEQYF. Here the CDR3 DNA reads TGTGCCAGCAGTGAACGGAGACCTTTGGGGGTGGACAGCAGCTACGAGCAGTACTTC.

The sample holds a few counts of this clonotype. The rearrangement uses TRBV7-9 and TRBJ2-1; 11 positions match TRBD2. Germline assignment: CDR1 SEHNR and CDR2 FQNEAQ (reference sequence). Germline trimming cut 1 base from V and 3 bases from J; bases unmatched to any gene: 8. This CDR3 is 18 amino acids long. CDR3 protein: CASSLDPLAGGLYNEQFF. The CDR3 nucleotides are TGTGCCAGCAGCTTAGACCCCCTAGCGGGGGGACTCTACAATGAGCAGTTCTTC.

This clonotype was seen at least ten times. This chain joins TRBV6-4 and TRBJ2-5; 9 bases line up with TRBD1. V shed 10 bases and J 2 bases; nucleotides not matched to a gene: 14. This CDR3 is 16 amino acids long. Germline assignment: CDR1 MRHNA and CDR2 SNTAGT. CDR3 residues: CATESPGTGRQETQYF. CDR3 coding DNA: TGTGCCACCGAAAGCCCCGGGACAGGGAGGCAAGAGACCCAGTACTTC.

This clonotype has just a few counts. The genes are TRBV29-1 and TRBJ1-4; TRBD1 is a possible D gene (6 bases). The CDR3 runs 15 residues. Germline V gene sequence: CDR1 SQVTM, CDR2 ANQGSEA. Trimming shortened V by 1 base and J by 6 bases, and 15 bases separated the two germline ends. In nucleotides, the CDR3 is TGCAGCGTTGAAGGTCCACAGGGCTGGGATGAAAAACTGTTTTTT. As protein: CSVEGPQGWDEKLFF.

The chain recombines TRBV7-9 with TRBJ2-6; D is tentatively TRBD1 or TRBD2 (5 bases each). The CDR3 consists of 16 residues. Per the germline V gene, CDR1 is SEHNR and CDR2 is FQNEAQ (reference sequence). V shed 4 bases and J shed 0 bases, with 10 bases lying between them. CDR3 amino acids: CASSSGRISGANVLTF. CDR3 sequence (DNA): TGTGCCAGCAGCTCGGGACGGATCTCTGGGGCCAACGTCCTGACTTTC.

This CDR3 reads CASSLGLAGGRVTGELFF. CDR3 bases: TGTGCCAGCAGCTTGGGACTAGCGGGGGGGCGTGTCACCGGGGAGCTGTTTTTT. The V call is TRBV5-5, the J call TRBJ2-2, with 14 bases that match TRBD2. The CDR3 sequence is 18 residues long. With 0 bases clipped from V and 4 bases from J, the junction kept 5 bases outside the gene matches. Per the germline V gene, CDR1 is SGHKS and CDR2 is YYEKEE (reference sequence).

This clonotype was observed a few times. The rearrangement joins TRBV2 to TRBJ1-3; D gene unclear. Deletions cut 4 bases from V and 1 base from J, with 8 bases between. The CDR3 is 14 amino acids. The germline V gene encodes CDR1 SNHLY and CDR2 FYNNEI. The CDR3 nucleotides are TGTGCCAGCAGTGTTTCGGATTCTGGAAACACCATATATTTT. Its protein product is CASSVSDSGNTIYF.

The rearrangement uses TRBV25-1 and TRBJ2-5; the match to TRBD2 covers 8 bases. Trimming cost V 1 base and J 1 base; bases outside gene matches: 8. Germline V gene lookup returns CDR1 MGHDK and CDR2 SYGVNS. This CDR3 has 17 residues. CDR3 nucleotide sequence: TGTGCCAGCAGTGAATCAGTCGAGCGGGGGTTCCAAGAGACCCAGTACTTC. It translates to CASSESVERGFQETQYF.

This clonotype was seen many times. V gene TRBV7-2 combines with J gene TRBJ1-2; 9 bases map to TRBD1. The CDR3 has 14 amino acids. After removal of 11 bases from V and 4 bases from J, the junction contained 11 bases not matched to a gene. Germline CDR1 and CDR2: SGHTA and FQGNSA. Here the CDR3 DNA reads TGTGCCGTCATCGCGGGACAGGGCCTCTATGGCTACACCTTC. Encoded protein: CAVIAGQGLYGYTF.

There are a few counts of this clonotype. The J gene is TRBJ1-5, the V gene TRBV6-5; D might be TRBD1 (5 bases). The CDR3 contains 15 residues. Germline V gives CDR1 MNHEY, CDR2 SVGAGI. V lost 0 bases, J lost 6 bases, and 12 bases lay in between. CDR3 amino acids: CASSYSRDQLQPQHF. DNA of the CDR3: TGTGCCAGCAGTTACTCGAGGGACCAACTTCAGCCCCAGCATTTT.

This chain uses TRBV19 with TRBJ2-1; 11 bases line up with TRBD2. Trimming removed 1 base from V and 0 bases from J; junction bases left unmatched: 2. CDR3 length: 17 residues. CDR1 is LNHDA and CDR2 is SQIVND in the germline V gene (reference sequence). The CDR3 reads CASSIASGGSSYNEQFF. The CDR3 DNA reads as TGTGCCAGTAGTATAGCTAGCGGGGGGAGCTCCTACAATGAGCAGTTCTTC. Filled out from reference TRBV19 and TRBJ2-1, the complete variable domain reads DGGITQSPKYLFRKEGQNVTLSCEQNLNHDAMYWYRQDPGQGLRLIYYSQIVNDFQKGDIAEGYSVSREKKESFPLTVTSAQKNPTAFYLCASSIASGGSSYNEQFFGPGTRLTVL.

This clonotype was detected many times. The chain carries TRBV6-2 or TRBV6-3 and TRBJ1-2; D gene unclear. Deletions cut 5 bases from V and 4 bases from J, with 17 bases between. CDR3 size: 15 residues. In germline, CDR1 is MNHEY, CDR2 SVGEGT. The CDR3 sequence: CASSLSPMSPYGYTF. The CDR3 DNA is TGTGCCAGCAGTCTTTCCCCTATGTCTCCCTATGGCTACACCTTC.

The chain joins TRBV7-9 to TRBJ2-7; TRBD1 matches at 7 bases. The CDR3 runs to 14 residues. The V and J ends lost 3 bases and 3 bases, in that order; junction bases with no gene match: 5. Germline V gene sequence: CDR1 SEHNR, CDR2 FQNEAQ (reference sequence). CDR3: CASSFGDRDYEQYF. The CDR3 bases are TGTGCCAGCAGCTTCGGTGACAGGGACTACGAGCAGTACTTC.

The chain couples TRBV2 to TRBJ2-7; D may be TRBD2 (5 bases). The CDR3 is made up of 14 amino acids. V lost 5 bases and J lost 3, with 14 bases in between. The germline gives CDR1 SNHLY, CDR2 FYNNEI. The CDR3 nucleotides are TGTGCCAGCAGTCTCCGGACGGCGGGCTACGAGCAGTACTTC. Its protein product is CASSLRTAGYEQYF.

This clonotype was counted at least ten times. The chain has TRBV11-2 and TRBJ1-5; weak D call: TRBD1 (5 bases). The CDR3 is 16 residues long. In germline, CDR1 is SGHAT, CDR2 FQNNGV. Trimming pared 4 bases from V and 0 bases from J, leaving 13 bases between. CDR3 protein: CASSSGGLFSNQPQHF. The CDR3 DNA reads TGTGCCAGCAGCTCGGGGGGACTTTTTAGCAATCAGCCCCAGCATTTT. The entire variable domain, with the rest obtained from reference TRBV11-2 and TRBJ1-5, is as follows: EAGVAQSPRYKIIEKRQSVAFWCNPISGHATLYWYQQILGQGPKLLIQFQNNGVVDDSQLPKDRFSAERLKGVDSTLKIQPAKLEDSAVYLCASSSGGLFSNQPQHFGDGTRLSIL.

The V and J genes are TRBV20-1 and TRBJ2-7; TRBD1 aligns across 7 bases. Germline CDR1 reads DFQATT; CDR2 reads SNEGSKA (reference sequence). Trimming took 6 bases from V and 9 from J; bases not matched to a gene: 20. The CDR3 runs 15 residues. The CDR3 DNA follows: TGCAGTGCCCCCCCCATGGACAGGACTCCTACGAGGCAGTACTTC. This encodes CSAPPMDRTPTRQYF.

This clonotype was observed a handful of times. This chain uses TRBV5-8 with TRBJ2-3; 9 nucleotides agree with TRBD2. The CDR3 runs to 16 residues. From germline, CDR1 is SGHTS and CDR2 YDEGEE. Germline trimming cut 5 bases from V and 3 bases from J; bases unmatched to any gene: 10. The CDR3 DNA reads as TGTGCCAGCAGTTTCCCCGGGACTAGCTATACAGATACGCAGTATTTT. It yields the protein CASSFPGTSYTDTQYF. Based on the CDR3 plus reference TRBV5-8 and TRBJ2-3, the full variable domain is EAGVTQSPTHLIKTRGQQATLRCSPISGHTSVYWYQQALGLGLQFLLWYDEGEERNRGNFPPRFSGRQFPNYSSELNVNALELEDSALYLCASSFPGTSYTDTQYFGPGTRLTVL.

This clonotype has more than one count but fewer than ten. This chain uses TRBV29-1 with TRBJ1-2, with 8 bases aligning to TRBD1. V lost 0 bases to trimming and J lost 6 bases; unmatched junction nucleotides: 12. The CDR3 has 16 amino acids. CDR1 and CDR2 from the germline V gene are SQVTM and ANQGSEA. The CDR3 region is CSVEEGDRPVGDGYTF. CDR3 nucleotides: TGCAGCGTTGAAGAGGGGGACAGGCCGGTGGGCGATGGCTACACCTTC. Full variable domain (outside the CDR3, taken from reference TRBV29-1 and TRBJ1-2): SAVISQKPSRDICQRGTSLTIQCQVDSQVTMMFWYRQQPGQSLTLIATANQGSEATYESGFVIDKFPISRPNLTFSTLTVSNMSPEDSSIYLCSVEEGDRPVGDGYTFGSGTRLTVV.

This clonotype has only a few counts. This chain links TRBV24-1 with TRBJ2-1, with D unresolved. Germline V gene data show CDR1 as KGHDR and CDR2 as SFDVKD. This CDR3 comprises 12 residues. Trimming pared 5 bases from V and 8 bases from J, leaving 9 bases between. The CDR3 here is CATSGGSHEQFF. Written as DNA, the CDR3 is TGTGCCACCAGTGGGGGATCTCATGAGCAGTTCTTC.

In this sample, this clonotype turned up a few times. The chain is built from TRBV25-1 and TRBJ1-1; D is unresolved. The CDR3 has 14 residues. Trimming pared 3 bases from V and 4 bases from J, leaving 12 bases between. CDR1 and CDR2 (germline): MGHDK, SYGVNS. The CDR3 DNA reads as TGTGCCAGCAGTGAGCGCAATGTAGGCACTGAAGCTTTCTTT. Its translation: CASSERNVGTEAFF.

This chain links TRBV9 with TRBJ1-3, with D possibly TRBD1 on 5 matching bases. This CDR3 region has 15 residues. CDR1 is SGDLS, CDR2 YYNGEE, per germline. V lost 2 bases, J lost 4 bases, and 13 bases lay in between. The CDR3 DNA reads TGTGCCAGCAGCGTTTTCGGGACGGAAGGAAACACCATATATTTT. Translation gives CASSVFGTEGNTIYF.

This rearrangement joins TRBV6-6 to TRBJ2-3; 10 bases fit TRBD2. CDR1 and CDR2 (germline): MNHNY, SVGAGI (reference sequence). Trimming removed 4 bases from V and 2 bases from J; junction bases left unmatched: 3. The CDR3 loop spans 15 amino acids. The CDR3 sequence: CASSLLAGYTDTQYF. CDR3 nucleotides: TGTGCCAGCAGTTTACTAGCGGGGTACACAGATACGCAGTATTTT.

The chain combines TRBV6-2 or TRBV6-3 with TRBJ2-3, with D tentatively TRBD1 (6 bases). Germline V gene lookup returns CDR1 MNHEY and CDR2 SVGEGT. The germline V and J ends were trimmed by 6 bases and 2 bases, with 12 bases remaining between them. The CDR3 loop spans 14 amino acids. In DNA form, the CDR3 reads TGTGCCAGCAGAGAGGACAGAAACACAGATACGCAGTATTTT. Translating gives CASREDRNTDTQYF.

In its sample, this clonotype was seen many times. The chain couples TRBV6-6 to TRBJ2-7, with D perhaps TRBD2 (6 bases). Trimming stripped 4 bases from V and 3 bases from J, with 10 bases between. This CDR3 is built from 13 residues. Germline V gene lookup returns CDR1 MNHNY and CDR2 SVGAGI (reference sequence). This chain's CDR3 is CASSFTGVYEQYF. The DNA for the CDR3 is TGTGCCAGCAGTTTCACGGGAGTCTACGAGCAGTACTTC.